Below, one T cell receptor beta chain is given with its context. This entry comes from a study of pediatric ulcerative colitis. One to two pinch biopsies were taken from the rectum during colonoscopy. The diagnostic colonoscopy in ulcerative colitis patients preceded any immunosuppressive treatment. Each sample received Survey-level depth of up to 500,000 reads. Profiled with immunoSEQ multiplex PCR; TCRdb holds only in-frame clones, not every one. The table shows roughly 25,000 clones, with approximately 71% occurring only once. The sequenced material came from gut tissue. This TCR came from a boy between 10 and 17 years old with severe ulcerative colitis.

This CDR3 is CASSSWGMSGTEAFF. In DNA, the CDR3 is TGTGCCAGCAGTTCCTGGGGGATGTCCGGGACTGAAGCTTTCTTT. The V call is TRBV6-6, the J call TRBJ1-1, with D maybe TRBD1 (5 bases). V lost 4 bases and J lost 5, with 17 bases in between. The CDR3 has 15 residues. Germline lookup yields CDR1 MNHNY and CDR2 SVGAGI (reference sequence).